What follows are 13 T cell receptor beta chains derived from one specimen sequenced in a study of T cell changes during pregnancy in multiple sclerosis. The method was immunoSEQ multiplex PCR; TCRdb's version includes in-frame clones alone and lacks a portion of them. Of tens of thousands of clones listed, 85% to 95% were seen once; the top ten hold more than 2%. Material: peripheral blood, obtained after pregnancy. These receptors originate from a female donor with multiple sclerosis, enrolled in a pregnancy study.

The V gene is TRBV11-2, the J gene TRBJ1-3, with 7 bases lining up with TRBD1. The V and J ends lost 5 bases and 0 bases, in that order; junction bases with no gene match: 10. CDR3 size: 17 residues. Germline CDR1 reads SGHAT; CDR2 reads FQNNGV. CDR3 DNA sequence: TGTGCCAGCAGCATAAGGGACAGCACTTACTCTGGAAACACCATATATTTT. It codes for CASSIRDSTYSGNTIYF.

The chain employs TRBV29-1 and TRBJ1-3; D is unclear. The ends were cut back, 4 bases at V and 0 bases at J, with 7 bases in the middle. The CDR3 totals 13 residues. From germline, CDR1 is SQVTM and CDR2 ANQGSEA. CDR3 in amino acids: CSVGFNSGNTIYF. The CDR3 DNA reads as TGCAGCGTTGGTTTTAACTCTGGAAACACCATATATTTT.

The chain has TRBV5-1 and TRBJ1-2; D not certain. The CDR3 spans 15 residues. Deletions cut 1 base from V and 8 bases from J, with 18 bases between. Germline lookup yields CDR1 SGHRS and CDR2 YFSETQ. DNA of the CDR3: TGCGCCAGCAGCTTGACATCATCCGAACCCTGGGGCTACACCTTC. It encodes CASSLTSSEPWGYTF.

This sequence joins TRBV29-1 and TRBJ2-7, with D maybe TRBD1 (6 bases). CDR3 length: 13 amino acids. Per the germline V gene, CDR1 is SQVTM and CDR2 is ANQGSEA. V dropped 7 bases and J dropped 4 bases, with 17 bases sitting between them. Written as DNA, the CDR3 is TGCAGCGGTCGACAGGAGGAGAAATACGAGCAGTACTTC. As protein: CSGRQEEKYEQYF.

The V and J genes are TRBV6-1 and TRBJ2-5; the D is unclear. V dropped 0 bases and J dropped 5 bases, with 16 bases sitting between them. The CDR3 runs 16 residues. Per the germline V gene, CDR1 is MNHNS and CDR2 is SASEGT. CDR3 sequence reads: CASSEARMVGGETQYF. Here the CDR3 DNA reads TGTGCCAGCAGTGAAGCGAGGATGGTTGGCGGCGAGACCCAGTACTTC.

The rearrangement joins TRBV15 to TRBJ2-6; D is possibly TRBD2 (5 bases). Deletions cut 0 bases from V and 0 bases from J, with 6 bases between. CDR3 length: 16 residues. Germline CDR1 reads LNHNV; CDR2 reads YYDKDF (reference sequence). The CDR3 DNA is TGTGCCACCAGCAGAGATCGGGGCTCTGGGGCCAACGTCCTGACTTTC. Protein product: CATSRDRGSGANVLTF.

The genes are TRBV10-3 and TRBJ2-2; D gene unclear. The germline V and J ends were trimmed by 8 bases and 6 bases, with 13 bases remaining between them. CDR3 length equals 13 residues. Germline V gene lookup returns CDR1 ENHRY and CDR2 SYGVKD. The CDR3 sequence: CAIPGGRAGELFF. CDR3 DNA: TGTGCCATCCCTGGCGGAAGAGCCGGGGAGCTGTTTTTT.

The chain carries TRBV18 and TRBJ2-3; D is ambiguous. In germline, CDR1 is KGHSH, CDR2 LQKENI. Trimming pared 2 bases from V and 7 bases from J, leaving 13 bases between. The CDR3 is 14 amino acids. This CDR3 reads CASSPMGPMNTQYF. The CDR3 DNA reads TGTGCCAGCTCACCAATGGGCCCAATGAATACGCAGTATTTT.

The chain recombines TRBV9 with TRBJ1-4; 8 bases map to TRBD1. Per the germline V gene, CDR1 is SGDLS and CDR2 is YYNGEE. After removal of 0 bases from V and 4 bases from J, the junction contained 14 bases not matched to a gene. The CDR3 spans 19 residues. This chain's CDR3 is CASSVGWGQAREVNEKLFF. DNA for the CDR3: TGTGCCAGCAGCGTAGGCTGGGGACAGGCTAGGGAGGTTAATGAAAAACTGTTTTTT.

The chain employs TRBV5-6 and TRBJ2-4, with 7 bases that match TRBD1. The germline V gene encodes CDR1 SGHDT and CDR2 YYEEEE. The CDR3 is 15 amino acids. Trimming cost V 1 base and J 8 bases; bases outside gene matches: 9. This CDR3 is CASSLSQGLGDIQYF. The CDR3 DNA reads TGTGCCAGCAGCTTGTCACAGGGGTTGGGGGACATTCAGTACTTC.

A word on this clone: The germline gene is not matched at one end of the junction; a read error may be the cause. The chain links TRBV29-1 to TRBJ1-1, with no clear D. The CDR3 is made up of 12 amino acids. Germline V CDR1 and CDR2: SQVTM, ANQGSEA. CDR3 in amino acids: CSVVWQSAGVFF. CDR3 nucleotides: TGCAGCGTTGTTTGGCAGTCGGCGGGTGTGTTTTTT.

The DNA for the CDR3 is TGTGCCAGCAGTCGGGGCGGGGGGCAGGGAAACATTCAGTACTTC. This sequence encodes CASSRGGGQGNIQYF. V and J are TRBV6-5 and TRBJ2-4; 8 bases align to TRBD2. The CDR3 is made up of 15 amino acids. CDR1 is MNHEY and CDR2 is SVGAGI in the germline V gene. V trimming: 5 bases; J trimming: 6 bases; junction bases outside the gene matches: 9.

V usage is TRBV30 and J usage is TRBJ1-2; TRBD1 matches at 9 bases. V dropped 3 bases and J dropped 4; count of bases not matched to a gene: 6. The CDR3 loop spans 14 amino acids. The V gene's germline CDR1 is GTSNPN and CDR2 SVGIG (reference sequence). The CDR3 coding sequence is TGTGCCTGGAGGCCACAGGGGGCGAGCTATGGCTACACCTTC. Its protein product is CAWRPQGASYGYTF.